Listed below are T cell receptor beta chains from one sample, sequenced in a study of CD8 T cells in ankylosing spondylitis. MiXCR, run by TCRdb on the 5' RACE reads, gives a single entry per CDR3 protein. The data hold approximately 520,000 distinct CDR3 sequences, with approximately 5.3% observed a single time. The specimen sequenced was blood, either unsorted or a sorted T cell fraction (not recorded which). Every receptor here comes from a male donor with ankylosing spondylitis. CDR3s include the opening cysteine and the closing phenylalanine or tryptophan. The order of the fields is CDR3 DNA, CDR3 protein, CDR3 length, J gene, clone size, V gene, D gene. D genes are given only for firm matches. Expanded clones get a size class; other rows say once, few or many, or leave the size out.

TGTGCCACCCTCGGCGGGGGCCGAGTTACGCAGTATTTT,CATLGGGRVTQYF,13,TRBJ2-3,few,TRBV6-1,-
TGCGCCAGCAGTGAATGGACAGGGGGCCGCCTTGAAGCTTTCTTT,CASSEWTGGRLEAFF,15,TRBJ1-1,many,TRBV10-1,TRBD1
TGTGCCAGCAGCGCTATTCCGTCGGGCACTGAAGCTTTCTTT,CASSAIPSGTEAFF,14,TRBJ1-1,many,TRBV7-8,-
TGCAGCGTTGAAGATAATACAGGCACTGAAGCTTTCTTT,CSVEDNTGTEAFF,13,TRBJ1-1,many,TRBV29-1,-
TGCAGTGCTAGCCGCGGACAAACAGGCTACGAGCAGTACTTC,CSASRGQTGYEQYF,14,TRBJ2-7,many,TRBV20-1,-
TGTGCCAGCAGTCACCCCAGACAGGGCTCCTACGAGCAGTACTTC,CASSHPRQGSYEQYF,15,TRBJ2-7,many,TRBV6-5,TRBD1
TGTGCCATCAGTGAGCCCGGGACAGCTACACAAGAGACCCAGTACTTC,CAISEPGTATQETQYF,16,TRBJ2-5,many,TRBV10-3,TRBD1
TGTGCCAGCAGCGTATTGTCTGGCAGCGCTGAAGCTTTCTTT,CASSVLSGSAEAFF,14,TRBJ1-1,many,TRBV9,-
TGCAGCGTTGCAACCGTATCCTCCTACGAGCAGTACTTC,CSVATVSSYEQYF,13,TRBJ2-7,many,TRBV29-1,-
TGCGCCAGCAGCCCACCAGGGACCTCAGATACGCAGTATTTT,CASSPPGTSDTQYF,14,TRBJ2-3,many,TRBV5-1,-
TGTGCCAGCAGTCTTCTCCTCTCCGGGACAGGGAAGACTGAAGCTTTCTTT,CASSLLLSGTGKTEAFF,17,TRBJ1-1,many,TRBV27,TRBD1
TGTGCCAGCAGCCAAGGATTAGCGGGAGGGCGGGAGACCCAGTACTTC,CASSQGLAGGRETQYF,16,TRBJ2-5,many,TRBV4-2,TRBD2
TGTGCCAGCAGACCAGACACTAGAAGTGTCACTGAAGCTTTCTTT,CASRPDTRSVTEAFF,15,TRBJ1-1,many,TRBV5-6,-
TGTGCCAGCAGCTTAGGACTAGCGGGTCTCAATGAGCAGTTCTTC,CASSLGLAGLNEQFF,15,TRBJ2-1,many,TRBV7-9,TRBD2
TGCGCCAGCAGCCAAGACTCCAATCCCTACAATGAGCAGTTCTTC,CASSQDSNPYNEQFF,15,TRBJ2-1,many,TRBV4-3,-
TGTGCCAGCAGTTTTCCTAAATGGACAGGGGACACTGAAGCTTTCTTT,CASSFPKWTGDTEAFF,16,TRBJ1-1,-,TRBV28,TRBD1
TGTGCCAGCAGCTCAGTACGGACAGGGGGAAATTCACCCCTCCACTTT,CASSSVRTGGNSPLHF,16,TRBJ1-6,many,TRBV7-2,TRBD1
TGCGCCAGCAGCACACTGTCCCCTAACTATGGCTACACCTTC,CASSTLSPNYGYTF,14,TRBJ1-2,many,TRBV5-1,-
TGCAGTGCTAGCCAGGGGCCTGAAGCTTTCTTT,CSASQGPEAFF,11,TRBJ1-1,many,TRBV20-1,-
TGCAGCGTTGAAACAGGGGGCGCCGGTGGGGCCGGGGAGCTGTTTTTT,CSVETGGAGGAGELFF,16,TRBJ2-2,many,TRBV29-1,TRBD1
TGTGCCAGTAGTCAAACAGGGTACGGTGAGCAGTACTTC,CASSQTGYGEQYF,13,TRBJ2-7,-,TRBV19,-
TGTGCCAGCAGAAGGTCAAGCGGGAGCTCCTACAATGAGCAGTTCTTC,CASRRSSGSSYNEQFF,16,TRBJ2-1,-,TRBV28,TRBD2
TGCAGCGTGGTCAGGGGAAGGGAGACTGGCTACACCTTC,CSVVRGRETGYTF,13,TRBJ1-2,many,TRBV29-1,-
TGTGCCAGCAGCTTTCGGGGCGCGAGCTCCTACAATGAGCAGTTCTTC,CASSFRGASSYNEQFF,16,TRBJ2-1,-,TRBV13,-
TGTGCCAGCAGTTGGGAAGCGGGACCCTACGAGCAGTACTTC,CASSWEAGPYEQYF,14,TRBJ2-7,many,TRBV27,TRBD2
TGTGCCTGGAGCATAGGGAGTATCGGCTACGAGCAGTACTTC,CAWSIGSIGYEQYF,14,TRBJ2-7,many,TRBV30,-
TGTGCCAGCAGTTTATACAGGGATAAAACTGAAGCTTTCTTT,CASSLYRDKTEAFF,14,TRBJ1-1,-,TRBV28,-
TGTGCCAGCAGCTCGTTGACTATCAGCACAGATACGCAGTATTTT,CASSSLTISTDTQYF,15,TRBJ2-3,many,TRBV9,-
TGCAGTGCTAGACCCTGGCACACTGAAGCTTTCTTT,CSARPWHTEAFF,12,TRBJ1-1,many,TRBV20-1,-
TGCGCCAGCAGCCACCTCAGACGCGAGCAGTACTTC,CASSHLRREQYF,12,TRBJ2-7,many,TRBV5-1,-
TGCAGCGTCGCAGGGATCCTGAACACTGAAGCTTTCTTT,CSVAGILNTEAFF,13,TRBJ1-1,many,TRBV29-1,-
TGTGCCAGCAGTGCCCCGGGACCCCTGGACACCGGGGAGCTGTTTTTT,CASSAPGPLDTGELFF,16,TRBJ2-2,few,TRBV27,-
TGTGCCAGCAGTGATTGGCGACAGGGGGCTGAAGCTTTCTTT,CASSDWRQGAEAFF,14,TRBJ1-1,many,TRBV2,TRBD1
TGTGCCAGCAGCTTAGCGGGGCTGCCTAACTATGGCTACACCTTC,CASSLAGLPNYGYTF,15,TRBJ1-2,many,TRBV7-2,-
TGTGCCAGTAGCCCGATGAGCTCCTATAATTCACCCCTCCACTTT,CASSPMSSYNSPLHF,15,TRBJ1-6,few,TRBV19,-
TGCGCCAGCAGCCAAGAAGGTAGCGGGGGTTACAATGAGCAGTTCTTC,CASSQEGSGGYNEQFF,16,TRBJ2-1,few,TRBV4-1,TRBD2
TGTGCCAGTAGCTTAGTAGGGCGGAGAAACTACAATGAGCAGTTCTTC,CASSLVGRRNYNEQFF,16,TRBJ2-1,few,TRBV7-6,-
TGCGCCAGCAGCCAAGAACTCCTCCGGGGAGGGACCCAGTACTTC,CASSQELLRGGTQYF,15,TRBJ2-5,many,TRBV4-3,-
TGCGCCAGCAGCCCCTTGACAGCGGGAGCGGTAGATACGCAGTATTTT,CASSPLTAGAVDTQYF,16,TRBJ2-3,many,TRBV5-1,TRBD2
TGTGCCAGCAGTTCCATTTTGGAAGCTTTCTTT,CASSSILEAFF,11,TRBJ1-1,few,TRBV12-3/TRBV12-4,-